These 21 T cell receptor beta chains originate from one sample sequenced in a study of T cell responses to AZD1222 COVID-19 vaccine. The table came from immunoSEQ multiplex PCR; TCRdb's copy has only in-frame clones and leaves some out. The top ten hold around 4.6% of the sample, which has some 99,000 clones, roughly 86% seen once. Source: peripheral blood, taken 28 days after the second AZD1222 dose. The receptors originated from an adult who received the AZD1222 COVID-19 vaccine.

The chain joins TRBV29-1 to TRBJ1-1; D perhaps matches TRBD1 (5 bases). The CDR3 is made up of 13 amino acids. Germline V gives CDR1 SQVTM, CDR2 ANQGSEA. The germline V and J ends were trimmed by 1 base and 0 bases, with 6 bases remaining between them. The CDR3 nucleotides read TGCAGCGTTGAAGCAGGGATGAACACTGAAGCTTTCTTT. This sequence encodes CSVEAGMNTEAFF.

The V call is TRBV27, the J call TRBJ2-7; tentatively, D is TRBD2 (5 bases). The CDR3 runs 14 residues. Between the trimmed V and J ends, which lost 3 bases and 3 bases, there was a span of 12 bases. Germline CDR1 MNHEY, CDR2 SMNVEV (reference sequence). CDR3 sequence reads: CASSLTKGGYEQYF. The CDR3 coding sequence is TGTGCCAGCAGTTTGACTAAAGGCGGCTACGAGCAGTACTTC.

The V and J genes are TRBV5-6 and TRBJ1-1; tentative D call: TRBD1 (6 bases). CDR1 and CDR2 from the germline V gene are SGHDT and YYEEEE. The CDR3 sequence is 12 residues long. V lost 2 bases and J 7 bases, leaving 9 bases between the germline ends. CDR3 coding DNA: TGTGCCAGCAGCTTCGACAGGCTTGAAGCTTTCTTT. Protein sequence: CASSFDRLEAFF.

This clone occurred a few times. This sequence joins TRBV2 and TRBJ2-1, with a possible D match to TRBD2 (6 bases). Germline assignment: CDR1 SNHLY and CDR2 FYNNEI. The CDR3 is made up of 13 amino acids. Trimming took off 7 bases at V and 0 bases at J, with 7 bases between the two ends. The CDR3 DNA reads as TGTGCCAGCAATAGCGGCTCCTACAATGAGCAGTTCTTC. This gives the protein CASNSGSYNEQFF.

The chain joins TRBV11-2 to TRBJ2-3; 7 bases line up with TRBD2. The length of the CDR3 is 14 residues. V gave up 7 bases and J gave up 3 bases; unmatched junction bases: 7. Germline V CDR1 and CDR2: SGHAT, FQNNGV. CDR3 DNA: TGTGCCAGCACCGACCTAGCGGTGACAGATACGCAGTATTTT. Translated: CASTDLAVTDTQYF. Supplemented by reference TRBV11-2 and TRBJ2-3, the full variable domain reads EAGVAQSPRYKIIEKRQSVAFWCNPISGHATLYWYQQILGQGPKLLIQFQNNGVVDDSQLPKDRFSAERLKGVDSTLKIQPAKLEDSAVYLCASTDLAVTDTQYFGPGTRLTVL.

The V gene is TRBV30, the J gene TRBJ2-3; D gene uncertain. This CDR3 has 14 amino acids. Per germline, CDR1 GTSNPN and CDR2 SVGIG (reference sequence). Trimming removed 3 bases from V and 5 bases from J, with 15 bases in between. DNA of the CDR3: TGTGCCTGGAGCCTCTCCGATCTCCTAGATACGCAGTATTTT. This encodes CAWSLSDLLDTQYF.

The chain is built from TRBV9 and TRBJ2-3; D remains unclear. The CDR3 spans 15 residues. The germline V and J ends were trimmed by 1 base and 6 bases, with 15 bases remaining between them. Germline V gives CDR1 SGDLS, CDR2 YYNGEE. CDR3 sequence: CASSVTGSLWDTQYF. CDR3 coding DNA: TGTGCCAGCAGCGTAACGGGCTCACTCTGGGATACGCAGTATTTT.

This clone was counted between two and nine times. This chain joins TRBV30 and TRBJ2-1, with 7 bases matching TRBD2. The CDR3 is made up of 14 amino acids. Trimming cost V 0 bases and J 4 bases; bases outside gene matches: 3. Germline V lookup: CDR1 GTSNPN, CDR2 SVGIG (reference sequence). CDR3 nucleotides: TGTGCCTGGAGTGTGGGAGCGGGGTACAATGAGCAGTTCTTC. It translates to CAWSVGAGYNEQFF.

This sequence joins TRBV19 and TRBJ1-4; a possible D gene is TRBD1 (6 bases). Germline values: CDR1 LNHDA, CDR2 SQIVND (reference sequence). The CDR3 has 14 residues. Trimming shortened V by 6 bases and J by 3 bases, and 11 bases separated the two germline ends. The CDR3 protein is CASRWGGANEKLFF. CDR3 nucleotide sequence: TGTGCCAGTAGGTGGGGGGGCGCTAATGAAAAACTGTTTTTT.

The genes are TRBV24-1 and TRBJ2-2; TRBD2 matches 8 bases. This CDR3 has 16 amino acids. CDR1 is KGHDR and CDR2 is SFDVKD in the germline V gene. With V trimmed by 4 bases and J by 1 base, 4 bases remained unmatched. CDR3 DNA: TGTGCCACCAGTGAGCCGCTAGCGGGGAACACCGGGGAGCTGTTTTTT. Its protein product is CATSEPLAGNTGELFF.

The rearrangement uses TRBV9 and TRBJ1-4; 8 nucleotides align to TRBD1. CDR3 length: 14 residues. Unmatched junction bases numbered 7, after V lost 4 bases and J lost 8 bases. Germline V CDR1 and CDR2: SGDLS, YYNGEE. CDR3 in amino acids: CASSPQGAREKLFF. CDR3 bases: TGTGCCAGCAGCCCCCAGGGGGCACGGGAAAAACTGTTTTTT.

V and J are TRBV28 and TRBJ1-5; D not certain. The germline gives CDR1 MDHEN, CDR2 SYDVKM. This CDR3 comprises 13 residues. Trimming left V 1 base short and J 6 bases short, with 7 bases between. CDR3 nucleotide sequence: TGTGCCAGCAGTTTATTCCGGGGTCAGCCCCAGCATTTT. Amino acids: CASSLFRGQPQHF.

The rearrangement links TRBV6-6 to TRBJ1-1; tentatively, D is TRBD1 (5 bases). CDR3 length: 13 amino acids. Germline V gene lookup returns CDR1 MNHNY and CDR2 SVGAGI (reference sequence). The ends were cut back, 5 bases at V and 2 bases at J, with 9 bases in the middle. CDR3 amino acids: CASSIQGNTEAFF. CDR3 DNA sequence: TGTGCCAGCAGTATTCAGGGAAACACTGAAGCTTTCTTT.

The chain carries TRBV5-6 and TRBJ2-1; 8 bases are shared with TRBD1. The V segment lost 3 bases and the J segment 8 bases; nucleotides outside the gene matches: 13. The CDR3 runs to 16 residues. From germline, CDR1 is SGHDT and CDR2 YYEEEE. As DNA, the CDR3 is TGTGCCAGCAGCTCCCTGGACAGGGTGGGTTTCTATGAGCAGTTCTTC. This codes for CASSSLDRVGFYEQFF.

The chain uses TRBV9 and TRBJ1-1, with a possible D match to TRBD1 (5 bases). V was shortened by 3 bases and J by 4 bases, with 16 bases between the two germline ends. Germline V gene lookup returns CDR1 SGDLS and CDR2 YYNGEE. The CDR3 consists of 15 residues. This CDR3 reads CASSERGLGGTEAFF. The CDR3 DNA follows: TGTGCCAGCAGCGAACGTGGTCTGGGGGGCACTGAAGCTTTCTTT.

The V call is TRBV27, the J call TRBJ1-4; D remains ambiguous. V shed 6 bases and J shed 8 bases, with 10 bases lying between them. CDR1 is MNHEY, CDR2 SMNVEV, per germline (reference sequence). This CDR3 comprises 12 residues. CDR3 amino acids: CASRGIGEKLFF. As DNA, the CDR3 is TGTGCCAGCAGGGGTATTGGGGAAAAACTGTTTTTT. The variable domain in full, completed from reference TRBV27 and TRBJ1-4, reads EAQVTQNPRYLITVTGKKLTVTCSQNMNHEYMSWYRQDPGLGLRQIYYSMNVEVTDKGDVPEGYKVSRKEKRNFPLILESPSPNQTSLYFCASRGIGEKLFFGSGTQLSVL.

There are a few counts of this clone. The chain links TRBV29-1 to TRBJ1-2; a possible D gene is TRBD1 (5 bases). The CDR3 sequence is 18 residues long. The V gene lost 0 bases and the J gene lost 2 bases, with 22 bases spanning the gap. The germline V gene encodes CDR1 SQVTM and CDR2 ANQGSEA. Here the CDR3 DNA reads TGCAGCGTTGAAGATCGTGGGATATCGCGGGGCGTGAACTATGGCTACACCTTC. Its translation: CSVEDRGISRGVNYGYTF.

The rearrangement links TRBV12-3 or TRBV12-4 to TRBJ2-3; no clear D gene. The CDR3 totals 12 residues. V was clipped by 1 base and J by 9 bases, with 8 bases between them. The CDR3 coding sequence is TGTGCCAGCAGTTTAGGGATTGGAACGCAGTATTTT. Its translation is CASSLGIGTQYF.

The DNA of the CDR3 is TGTGCCAGCACCGGACAGGGGGCGACAGGAAACACCATATATTTT. It yields the protein CASTGQGATGNTIYF. The J gene is TRBJ1-3, the V gene TRBV6-5, with 11 bases matching TRBD1. The CDR3 contains 15 residues. V was clipped by 7 bases and J by 4 bases; unmatched bases: 6. Germline-derived CDR1 and CDR2 are MNHEY and SVGAGI.

This rearrangement joins TRBV30 to TRBJ1-2, with 8 bases lining up with TRBD1. CDR1 and CDR2 (germline): GTSNPN, SVGIG (reference sequence). CDR3 length equals 12 residues. The trim removed 4 bases at V and 4 bases at J, leaving 2 bases unmatched. The CDR3 spells CAWTGGAYGYTF. The CDR3 DNA reads TGTGCCTGGACAGGGGGCGCCTATGGCTACACCTTC.

As DNA, the CDR3 is TGTGCCAGCAGTTACTCGAAATCAATCACTAGCGGGAGAGGCTACGAGCAGTACTTC. As protein: CASSYSKSITSGRGYEQYF. The gene calls are TRBV6-2 or TRBV6-3 and TRBJ2-7; 11 nucleotides agree with TRBD2. CDR1 is MNHEY, CDR2 SVGEGT, per germline. V lost 0 bases, J lost 3 bases, and 13 bases stayed unmatched. The CDR3 runs to 19 residues.